This TCR beta chain was captured by sequencing in a study of blood T cell repertoires in COVID-19. This clone was observed a single time. Clones were read by immunoSEQ multiplex PCR, and TCRdb kept only the in-frame ones, dropping some. Of tens of thousands of clones listed, around 90% were seen once; the top ten hold roughly 5%. This TCR derives from a woman in her seventies with active COVID-19. The material sequenced was peripheral blood.

The CDR3 sequence: CASSHSLAGGYNEQFF. CDR3 nucleotide sequence: TGCGCCAGCAGCCATTCTTTAGCGGGGGGGTACAATGAGCAGTTCTTC. V gene TRBV4-3 combines with J gene TRBJ2-1; 11 bases fit TRBD2. Germline V gives CDR1 LGHNA, CDR2 YSLEER. This CDR3 region has 16 residues. V was pared by 3 bases and J by 4 bases, with 5 bases of the junction left unmatched.